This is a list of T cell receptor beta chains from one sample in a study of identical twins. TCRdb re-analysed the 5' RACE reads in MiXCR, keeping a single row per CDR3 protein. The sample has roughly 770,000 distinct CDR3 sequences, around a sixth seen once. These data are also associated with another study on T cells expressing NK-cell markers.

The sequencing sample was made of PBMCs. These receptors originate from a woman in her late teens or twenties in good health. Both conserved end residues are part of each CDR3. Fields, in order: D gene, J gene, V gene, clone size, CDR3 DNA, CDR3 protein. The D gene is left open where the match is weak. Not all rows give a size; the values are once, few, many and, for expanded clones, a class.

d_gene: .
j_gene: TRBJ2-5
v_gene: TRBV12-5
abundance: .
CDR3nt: TGTGCTAGTGGCCGGGATCGGGAGACCCAGTACTTC
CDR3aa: CASGRDRETQYF

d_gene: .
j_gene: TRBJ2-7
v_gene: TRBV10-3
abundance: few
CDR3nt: TGTGCCATCAGTGGACAGAGCTCCTACGAGCAGTACTTC
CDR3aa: CAISGQSSYEQYF

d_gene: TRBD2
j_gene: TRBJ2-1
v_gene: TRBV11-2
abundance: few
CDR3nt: TGTGCCAGCAGCTTTCAAGCGGGAGTGGGGCAGTTCTTC
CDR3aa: CASSFQAGVGQFF

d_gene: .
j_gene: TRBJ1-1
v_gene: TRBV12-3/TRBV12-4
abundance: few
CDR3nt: TGTGCCAGCAGTGGTCGTCAGGGAGTAATGAACACTGAAGCTTTCTTT
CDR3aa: CASSGRQGVMNTEAFF

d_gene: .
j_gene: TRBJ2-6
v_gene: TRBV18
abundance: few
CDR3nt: TGTGCCAGCTCACCACTTTCCCGGGCTGGGGCCAACGTCCTGACTTTC
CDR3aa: CASSPLSRAGANVLTF

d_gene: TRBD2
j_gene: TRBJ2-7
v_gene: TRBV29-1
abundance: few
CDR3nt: TGCAGCGTTAGGGGTGTCATCGGGCCGGGAGCGGGGTACGAGCAGTACTTC
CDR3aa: CSVRGVIGPGAGYEQYF

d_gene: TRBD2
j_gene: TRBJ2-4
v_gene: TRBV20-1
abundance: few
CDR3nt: TGCAGTGCTAGTCTCCCGGGGAGGGTGTCTGGGCGAAACATTCAGTACTTC
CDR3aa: CSASLPGRVSGRNIQYF

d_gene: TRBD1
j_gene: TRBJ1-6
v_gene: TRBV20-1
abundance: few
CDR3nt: TGCAGTGTCCCGACAGGGGGTGCAGATTCACCCCTCCACTTT
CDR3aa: CSVPTGGADSPLHF

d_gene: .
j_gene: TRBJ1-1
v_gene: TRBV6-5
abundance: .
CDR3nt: TGTGCCAGCTCCACAGGGAAGGCTTTCTTT
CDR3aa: CASSTGKAFF

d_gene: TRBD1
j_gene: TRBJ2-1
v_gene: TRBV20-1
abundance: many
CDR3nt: TGCAGTGCTAGAGACCGACAGGGGGCTACCAATGAGCAGTTCTTC
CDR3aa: CSARDRQGATNEQFF

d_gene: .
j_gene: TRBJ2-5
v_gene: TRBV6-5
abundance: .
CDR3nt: TGTGCCAGCAGTTCCTGGGCGGGCAGCCAAGAGACCCAGTACTTC
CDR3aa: CASSSWAGSQETQYF

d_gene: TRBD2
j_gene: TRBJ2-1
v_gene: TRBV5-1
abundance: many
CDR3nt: TGCGCCAGCAGCTTGGGGACTAGCGGAAACAATGAGCAGTTCTTC
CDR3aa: CASSLGTSGNNEQFF

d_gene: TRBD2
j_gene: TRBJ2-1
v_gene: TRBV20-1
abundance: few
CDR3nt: TGCAGTGCTAGAGAGTGGGGGGGTGTAGATGAGCAGTTCTTC
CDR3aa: CSAREWGGVDEQFF

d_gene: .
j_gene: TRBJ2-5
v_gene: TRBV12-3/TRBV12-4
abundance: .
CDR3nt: TGTGCCAGCACTCCAGGAATTACAGGAAGCGGGGAGACCCAGTACTTC
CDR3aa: CASTPGITGSGETQYF

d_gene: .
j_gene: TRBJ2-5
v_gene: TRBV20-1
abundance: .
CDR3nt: TGCAGTGCTAGGGAGGGGGCGTTCGTCGAGACCCAGTACTTC
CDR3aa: CSAREGAFVETQYF

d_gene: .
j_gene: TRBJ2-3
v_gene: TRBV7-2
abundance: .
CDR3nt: TGTGCCAGCAGCTTAGTTTTCGGGGATACGCAGTATTTT
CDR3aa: CASSLVFGDTQYF

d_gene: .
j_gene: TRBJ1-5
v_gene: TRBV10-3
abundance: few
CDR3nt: TGTGCCATCTCCGGGGGCTCATATCAGCCCCAGCATTTT
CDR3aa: CAISGGSYQPQHF

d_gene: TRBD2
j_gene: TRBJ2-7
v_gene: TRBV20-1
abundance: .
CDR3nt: TGCAGTGCTAGACTACTAGCGGGGGCAATCTACGAGCAGTACTTC
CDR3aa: CSARLLAGAIYEQYF

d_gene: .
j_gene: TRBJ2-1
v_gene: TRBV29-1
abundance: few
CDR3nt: TGCAGCGTTGAAGGTTGGGGGGGGCAGACGAGGGACCGCAATGAGCAGTTCTTC
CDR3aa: CSVEGWGGQTRDRNEQFF

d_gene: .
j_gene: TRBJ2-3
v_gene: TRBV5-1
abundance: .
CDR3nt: TGCGCCAGCAGCGGGAGTAGCCCCAAAAGCACAGATACGCAGTATTTT
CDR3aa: CASSGSSPKSTDTQYF

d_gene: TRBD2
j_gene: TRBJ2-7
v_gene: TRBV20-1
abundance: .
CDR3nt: TGCAGTGCTCAACGGGGGGGCACGAAGGACGAGCAGTACTTC
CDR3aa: CSAQRGGTKDEQYF

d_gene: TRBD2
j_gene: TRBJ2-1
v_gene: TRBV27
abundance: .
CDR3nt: TGTGCCACCTTGAGGACTAGCGGGAGCCATGAGCAGTTCTTC
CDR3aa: CATLRTSGSHEQFF

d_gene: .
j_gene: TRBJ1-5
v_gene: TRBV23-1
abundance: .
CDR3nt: TGCGCCAGCACCCCACGGCGGCCCCAGCATTTT
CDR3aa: CASTPRRPQHF

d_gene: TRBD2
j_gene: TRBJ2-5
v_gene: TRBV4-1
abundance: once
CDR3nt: TGCGCCAGCAGCCAAATTAGCGGGAGGGCCCGAGAGACCCAGTACTTC
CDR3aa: CASSQISGRARETQYF

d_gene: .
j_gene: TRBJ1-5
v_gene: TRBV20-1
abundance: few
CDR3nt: TGCAGTGCTAGCAGGGCGGAAAGTCAGCCCCAGCATTTT
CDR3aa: CSASRAESQPQHF

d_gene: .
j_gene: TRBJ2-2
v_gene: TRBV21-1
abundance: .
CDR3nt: TGTGCCAGCAGCAAAATCTCCTGGGACAGGGGGCCCCTTCGCTACGGGGAGCTGTTTTTT
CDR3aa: CASSKISWDRGPLRYGELFF

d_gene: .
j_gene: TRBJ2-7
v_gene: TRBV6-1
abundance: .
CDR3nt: TGTGCCAGCAGTGCTAGACTGAATTACGAGCAGTACTTC
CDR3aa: CASSARLNYEQYF

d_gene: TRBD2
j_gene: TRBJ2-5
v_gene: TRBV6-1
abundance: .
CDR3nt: TGTGCCAGCAGGCCTCGGGGACTAGCGGGACGAGAGACCCAGTACTTC
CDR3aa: CASRPRGLAGRETQYF